The 4 T cell receptor beta chains reported below all come from one sample, sequenced in a study of control samples from healthy donors and cancer patients. Using immunoSEQ multiplex PCR, the repertoire was profiled, and TCRdb retains in-frame clones only, with some absent. The sample carries 60,000 to 75,000 clones, 84% recorded once. Sequencing was performed on blood. The receptors were sampled from a man in his fifties or sixties in good health.

The rearrangement joins TRBV10-2 to TRBJ2-7, with 12 bases matching TRBD2. Per the germline V gene, CDR1 is WSHSY and CDR2 is SAAADI. The CDR3 is 17 amino acids. V shed 3 bases, J shed 5 bases, and the junction held 11 bases outside the gene matches. CDR3 amino acids: CASSDLPGLAGLDEQYF. The CDR3 DNA is TGCGCCAGCAGTGATCTGCCGGGACTAGCGGGTCTGGACGAGCAGTACTTC.

The V and J genes are TRBV30 and TRBJ1-1; D is unresolved. The CDR3 totals 11 residues. Germline CDR1 reads GTSNPN; CDR2 reads SVGIG (reference sequence). V shed 3 bases and J shed 8 bases, with 10 bases lying between them. DNA for the CDR3: TGTGCCTGGAGGGAAGTTATCGAAGCTTTCTTT. This gives the protein CAWREVIEAFF.

The gene calls are TRBV12-5 and TRBJ1-4; 10 bases map to TRBD1. V trimming: 6 bases; J trimming: 8 bases; junction bases outside the gene matches: 6. The CDR3 is made up of 14 amino acids. Germline CDR1 LGHNT, CDR2 FRNRAP. For the CDR3, the DNA is TGTGCTAGTGGGCGGACAGGGGGAATGGAAAAACTGTTTTTT. It translates to CASGRTGGMEKLFF.

This rearrangement joins TRBV19 to TRBJ2-2; TRBD1 matches 7 bases. CDR3 size: 15 residues. V gave up 3 bases and J gave up 7 bases; unmatched junction bases: 8. Looked up from germline, CDR1 is LNHDA and CDR2 is SQIVND (reference sequence). In DNA form, the CDR3 reads TGTGCCAGTAGTATCGTACAGGGGTGGGGCGGGGAGCTGTTTTTT. Translating it yields CASSIVQGWGGELFF.